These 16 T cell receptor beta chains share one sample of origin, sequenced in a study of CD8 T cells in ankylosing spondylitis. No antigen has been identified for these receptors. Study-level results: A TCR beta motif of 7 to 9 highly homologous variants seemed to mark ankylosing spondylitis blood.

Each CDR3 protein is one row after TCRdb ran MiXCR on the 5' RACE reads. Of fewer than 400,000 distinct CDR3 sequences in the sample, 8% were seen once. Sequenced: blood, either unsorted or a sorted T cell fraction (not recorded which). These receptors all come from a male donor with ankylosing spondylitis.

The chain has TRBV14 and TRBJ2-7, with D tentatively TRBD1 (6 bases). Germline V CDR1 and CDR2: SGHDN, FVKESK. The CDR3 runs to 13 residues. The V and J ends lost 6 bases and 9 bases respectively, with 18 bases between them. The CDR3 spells CASSGRGGSLQYF. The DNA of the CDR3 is TGTGCCAGCAGTGGGCGAGGGGGTAGTTTGCAGTACTTC.

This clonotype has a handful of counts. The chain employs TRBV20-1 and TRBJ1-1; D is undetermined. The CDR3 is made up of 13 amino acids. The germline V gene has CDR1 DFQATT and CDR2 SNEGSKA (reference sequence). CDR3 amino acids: CSARVAANTEAFF. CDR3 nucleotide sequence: TGCAGCGCCAGAGTGGCAGCCAACACTGAAGCTTTCTTT.

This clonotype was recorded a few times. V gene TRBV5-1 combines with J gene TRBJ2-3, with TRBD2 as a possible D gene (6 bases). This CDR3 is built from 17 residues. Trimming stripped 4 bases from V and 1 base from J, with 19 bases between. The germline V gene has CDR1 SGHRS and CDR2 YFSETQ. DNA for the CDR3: TGCGCCAGCAGCCAATACGGACTACAGGATCGCACAGATACGCAGTATTTT. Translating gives CASSQYGLQDRTDTQYF.

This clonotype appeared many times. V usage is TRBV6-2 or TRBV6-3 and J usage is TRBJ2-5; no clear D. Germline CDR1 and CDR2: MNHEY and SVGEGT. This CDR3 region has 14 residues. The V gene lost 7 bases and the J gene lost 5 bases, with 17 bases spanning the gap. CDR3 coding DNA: TGTGCCAGCACCCCCGGTGACTTCTCGGAGACCCAGTACTTC. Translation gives CASTPGDFSETQYF.

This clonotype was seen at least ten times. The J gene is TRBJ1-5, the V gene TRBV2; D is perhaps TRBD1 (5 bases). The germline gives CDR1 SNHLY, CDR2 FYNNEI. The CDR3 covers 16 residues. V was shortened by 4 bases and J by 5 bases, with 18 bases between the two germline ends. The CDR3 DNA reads TGTGCCAGCAGTGGGCCCGCAGGGAGTAGTTATCAGCCCCAGCATTTT. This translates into CASSGPAGSSYQPQHF.

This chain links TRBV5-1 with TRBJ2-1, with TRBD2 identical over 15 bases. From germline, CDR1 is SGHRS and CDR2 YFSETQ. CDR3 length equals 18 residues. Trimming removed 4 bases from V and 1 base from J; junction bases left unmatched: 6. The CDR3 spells CASSPGLAGGRSYNEQFF. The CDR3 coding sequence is TGCGCCAGCAGCCCCGGACTAGCGGGAGGGCGGTCCTACAATGAGCAGTTCTTC.

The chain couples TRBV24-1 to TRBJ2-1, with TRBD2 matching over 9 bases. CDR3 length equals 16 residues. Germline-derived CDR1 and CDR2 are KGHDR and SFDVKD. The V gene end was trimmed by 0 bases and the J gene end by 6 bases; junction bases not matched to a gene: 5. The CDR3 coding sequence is TGTGCCACCAGTGATTTGGGGCTAGCGGGAATCAATGAGCAGTTCTTC. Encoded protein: CATSDLGLAGINEQFF.

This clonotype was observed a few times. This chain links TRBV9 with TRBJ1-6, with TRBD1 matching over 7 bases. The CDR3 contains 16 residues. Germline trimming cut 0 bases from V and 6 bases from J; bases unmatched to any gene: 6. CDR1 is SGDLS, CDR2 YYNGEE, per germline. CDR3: CASSVGFTGANSPLHF. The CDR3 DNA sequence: TGTGCCAGCAGCGTAGGTTTTACAGGGGCTAATTCACCCCTCCACTTT.

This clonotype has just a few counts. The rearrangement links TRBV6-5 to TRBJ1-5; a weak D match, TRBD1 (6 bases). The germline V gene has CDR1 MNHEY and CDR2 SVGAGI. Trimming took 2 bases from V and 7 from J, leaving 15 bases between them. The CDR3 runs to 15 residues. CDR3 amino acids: CASSYPGQPGQPQHF. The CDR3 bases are TGTGCCAGCAGTTACCCCGGACAGCCGGGGCAGCCCCAGCATTTT.

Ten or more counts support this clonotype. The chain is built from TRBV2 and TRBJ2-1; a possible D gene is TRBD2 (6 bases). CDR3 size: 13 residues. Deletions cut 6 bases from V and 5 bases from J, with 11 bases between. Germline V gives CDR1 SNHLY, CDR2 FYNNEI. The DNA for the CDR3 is TGTGCCAGCAGAGGGACTGGAAACAATGAGCAGTTCTTC. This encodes CASRGTGNNEQFF.

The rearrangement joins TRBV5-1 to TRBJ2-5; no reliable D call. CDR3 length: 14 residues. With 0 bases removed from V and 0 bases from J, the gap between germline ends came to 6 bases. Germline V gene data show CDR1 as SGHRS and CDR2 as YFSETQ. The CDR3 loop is CASSLVGNQETQYF. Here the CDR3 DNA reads TGCGCCAGCAGCTTGGTAGGGAACCAAGAGACCCAGTACTTC.

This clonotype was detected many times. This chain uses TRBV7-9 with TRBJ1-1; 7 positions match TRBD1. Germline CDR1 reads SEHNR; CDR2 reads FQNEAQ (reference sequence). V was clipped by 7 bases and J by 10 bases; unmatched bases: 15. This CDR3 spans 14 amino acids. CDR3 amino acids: CASTAGGRGSRAFF. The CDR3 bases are TGTGCCAGCACCGCGGGGGGCAGGGGGAGTAGAGCTTTCTTT.

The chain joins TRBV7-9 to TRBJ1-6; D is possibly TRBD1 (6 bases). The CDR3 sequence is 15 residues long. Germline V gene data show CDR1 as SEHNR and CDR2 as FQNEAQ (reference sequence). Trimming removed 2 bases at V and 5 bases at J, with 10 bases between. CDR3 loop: CASSLYRVDNSPLHF. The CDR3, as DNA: TGTGCCAGCAGCTTATACAGGGTCGATAATTCACCCCTCCACTTT.

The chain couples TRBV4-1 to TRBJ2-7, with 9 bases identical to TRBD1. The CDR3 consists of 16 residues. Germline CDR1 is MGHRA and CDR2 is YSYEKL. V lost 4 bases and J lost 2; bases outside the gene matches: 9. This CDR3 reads CASSPSRGTGPYEQYF. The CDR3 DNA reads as TGCGCCAGCAGCCCATCGAGGGGGACAGGGCCCTACGAGCAGTACTTC.

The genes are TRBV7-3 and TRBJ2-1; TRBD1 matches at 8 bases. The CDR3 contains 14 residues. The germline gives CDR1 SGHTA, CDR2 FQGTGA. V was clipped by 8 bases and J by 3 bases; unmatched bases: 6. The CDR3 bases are TGTGCCAGCTCCCGACAGGGGTACTACAATGAGCAGTTCTTC. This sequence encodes CASSRQGYYNEQFF.

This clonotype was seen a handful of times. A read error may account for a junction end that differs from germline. CDR3 coding DNA: TGCTGTGCTAGTGTTAGCGGGGCTTACACAGATACGCAGTATTTT. Its protein is CCASVSGAYTDTQYF. The genes are TRBV20-1 and TRBJ2-3; 8 positions agree with TRBD2. Looked up from germline, CDR1 is DFQATT and CDR2 is SNEGSKA (reference sequence). CDR3 length: 15 residues.